This TCR beta chain stems from a study of blood T cell repertoires in COVID-19. Overall study: T cells, B-cell-depleted T cells, or PBMCs supplied cDNA or gDNA.

During active infection, Seattle patients enrolled and were then monitored through disease. The CDR3 loop spans 12 amino acids. In germline, CDR1 is MNHNY, CDR2 SVGAGI (reference sequence). Trimming pared 6 bases from V and 8 bases from J, leaving 8 bases between. Sequencing used immunoSEQ multiplex PCR; TCRdb keeps in-frame clones, though not all of them. The sample contains 250,000 or so clones, approximately 90% of which appear only once. The sequencing input was peripheral blood. The source is a young man with COVID-19, enrolled during active disease. V and J are TRBV6-6 and TRBJ1-6; D is unclear. This CDR3 reads CASSRPDSPLHF. The CDR3 nucleotides are TGTGCCAGCAGCCGTCCGGATTCACCCCTCCACTTT.